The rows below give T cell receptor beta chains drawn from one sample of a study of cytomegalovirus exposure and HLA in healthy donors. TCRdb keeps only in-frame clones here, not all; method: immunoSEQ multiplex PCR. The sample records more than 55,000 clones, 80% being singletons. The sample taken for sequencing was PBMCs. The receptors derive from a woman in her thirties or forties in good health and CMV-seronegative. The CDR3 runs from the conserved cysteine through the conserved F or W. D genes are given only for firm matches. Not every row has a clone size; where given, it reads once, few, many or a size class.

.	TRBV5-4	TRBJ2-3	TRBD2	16	TGTGCCAGCAGCTTGGGGCGGGAGATCCTCACAGATACGCAGTATTTT	CASSLGREILTDTQYF
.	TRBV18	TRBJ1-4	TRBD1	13	TGTGCCAGCTCACCATATCAAGGACAGGAACTGTTTTTT	CASSPYQGQELFF
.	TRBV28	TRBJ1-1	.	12	TGTGCCAGCAACCCACAGGGATCCGAAGCTTTCTTT	CASNPQGSEAFF
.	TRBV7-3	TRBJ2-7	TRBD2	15	TGTGCCAGCAGCTTAAATCCGGGACTAAACTACGAGCAGTACTTC	CASSLNPGLNYEQYF
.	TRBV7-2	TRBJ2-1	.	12	TGTGCCAGCAGCTTAGTCGGTACCGAGCAGTTCTTC	CASSLVGTEQFF
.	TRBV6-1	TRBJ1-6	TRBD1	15	TGTGCCAGCAGTGTGCAGGGGGCCTATAATTCACCCCTCCACTTT	CASSVQGAYNSPLHF
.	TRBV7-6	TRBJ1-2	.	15	TGTGCCAGCAGGCCCGGGGTCGGGACTGGATTTGGCTACACCTTC	CASRPGVGTGFGYTF
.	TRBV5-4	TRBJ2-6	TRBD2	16	TGTGCCAGCACCCTGGGACTAGCTGTTGGGGCCAACGTCCTGACTTTC	CASTLGLAVGANVLTF
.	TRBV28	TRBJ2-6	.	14	TGTGCCAGCAGTTCGGGGGCTGGGGCCAACGTCCTGACTTTC	CASSSGAGANVLTF
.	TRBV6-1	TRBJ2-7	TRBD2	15	TGTGCCAGTGGGACGCAGCGGGAGGCCCTCTACGAGCAGTACTTC	CASGTQREALYEQYF
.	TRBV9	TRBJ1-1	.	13	TGTGCCAGCAGCCCCGGAGAAAGGACTGAAGCTTTCTTT	CASSPGERTEAFF
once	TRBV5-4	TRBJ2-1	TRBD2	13	TGTGCCAGCAAGGGACTAGCGGGAAATGAGCAGTTCTTC	CASKGLAGNEQFF
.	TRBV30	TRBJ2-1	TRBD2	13	TGTGCCTGGAGAAGTCTTAGCGGGGCTGAGCAGTTCTTC	CAWRSLSGAEQFF
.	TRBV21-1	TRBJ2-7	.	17	TGTGCCAGCAGCAAATCTAACCAGGATCCTTTCTCCTACGAGCAGTACTTC	CASSKSNQDPFSYEQYF
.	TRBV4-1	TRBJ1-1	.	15	TGCGCCAGCAGCCAACAGGGTCCCGGCTCCGCTGAAGCTTTCTTT	CASSQQGPGSAEAFF
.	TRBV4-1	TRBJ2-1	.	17	TGCGCCAGCAGCCAAGATGGGTCAGGGTCGGCCTACAATGAGCAGTTCTTC	CASSQDGSGSAYNEQFF
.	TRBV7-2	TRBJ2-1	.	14	TGTGCCAGCATGTCGCAGATGAACAACAATGAGCAGTTCTTC	CASMSQMNNNEQFF
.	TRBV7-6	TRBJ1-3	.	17	TGTGCCAGCAGCTTAGCGTTGGCGGGGCTGGCTGGAAACACCATATATTTT	CASSLALAGLAGNTIYF
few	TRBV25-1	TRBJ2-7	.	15	TGTGCCAGCAGCCCCCCAGCGGGCGCCGCCTACGAGCAGTACTTC	CASSPPAGAAYEQYF
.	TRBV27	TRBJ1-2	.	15	TGTGCCAGCAGTCCATCCTCCCAGGGGACCTATGGCTACACCTTC	CASSPSSQGTYGYTF
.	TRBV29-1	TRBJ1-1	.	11	TGCAGCGTTGGCGGTGTGGGTGAAGCTTTCTTT	CSVGGVGEAFF
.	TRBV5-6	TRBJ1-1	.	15	TGTGCCAGCAGCGTGACAGGATACTTGAACACTGAAGCTTTCTTT	CASSVTGYLNTEAFF
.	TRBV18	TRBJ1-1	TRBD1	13	TGTGCCAGCTCACCGGACAGGATCACTGAAGCTTTCTTT	CASSPDRITEAFF
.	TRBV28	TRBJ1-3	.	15	TGTGCCAGTCGAGGACAGCTGCTCTCTGGAAACACCATATATTTT	CASRGQLLSGNTIYF
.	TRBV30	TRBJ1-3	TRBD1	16	TGTGCCTGGAGTCCTACAGGGGGTTATTCTGGAAACACCATATATTTT	CAWSPTGGYSGNTIYF
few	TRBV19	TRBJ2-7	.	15	TGTGCCAGTGGATCCCATCAGGGCAGACCCTATGAGCAGTACTTC	CASGSHQGRPYEQYF
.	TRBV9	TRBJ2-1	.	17	TGTGCCAGCAGCGTAGATGAGGGAGGACGGTTCTACAATGAGCAGTTCTTC	CASSVDEGGRFYNEQFF
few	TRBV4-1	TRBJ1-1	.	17	TGCGCCAGCAGCCATTTTCCCACTAGCTCCATGAACACTGAAGCTTTCTTT	CASSHFPTSSMNTEAFF
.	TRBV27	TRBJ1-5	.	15	TGTGCCAGCAGTTTATTTGCCTATAGCAATCAGCCCCAGCATTTT	CASSLFAYSNQPQHF
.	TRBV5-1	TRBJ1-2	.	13	TGCGCCAGCAGCTTGGACCCCTCGGGGAGCTACACCTTC	CASSLDPSGSYTF
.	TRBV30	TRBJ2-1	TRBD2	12	TGTGCCTGGAGTCAGGTAGCGGGAGTGGCGTTCTTC	CAWSQVAGVAFF
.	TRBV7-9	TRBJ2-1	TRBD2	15	TGTGCCAGCAGCCCAGCGGGAGGGACCTACAATGAGCAGTTCTTC	CASSPAGGTYNEQFF
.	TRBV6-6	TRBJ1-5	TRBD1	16	TGTGCCAGCAGTTCACAAACCTACAGGGGTGGCCAGCCCCAGCATTTT	CASSSQTYRGGQPQHF
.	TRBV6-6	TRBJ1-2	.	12	TGTGCCAGCAGTTACAAAGGACAGACGTACACCTTC	CASSYKGQTYTF
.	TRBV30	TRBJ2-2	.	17	TGTGCCTGGAGTGTAGGTTCCCCCAGGACGAACACCGGGGAGCTGTTTTTT	CAWSVGSPRTNTGELFF
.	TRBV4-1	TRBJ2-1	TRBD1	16	TGCGCCAGCAGCCAAGTGCCGGGACAGGGGCACAATGAGCAGTTCTTC	CASSQVPGQGHNEQFF
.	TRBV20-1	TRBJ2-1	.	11	TGCAGTGCTAGAGCTGTCTATGAGCAGTTCTTC	CSARAVYEQFF
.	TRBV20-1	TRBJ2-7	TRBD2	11	TGCAGTGCCCAACGGGGGGGTGTCGAGTACTTC	CSAQRGGVEYF
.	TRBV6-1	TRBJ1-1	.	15	TGTGCCAGCGGAGGAAGGACAGACGGTGAAGCTGAAGCTTTCTTT	CASGGRTDGEAEAFF
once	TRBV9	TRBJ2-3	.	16	TGTGCCAGCAGCGTAGCAGTCTCGGGTCTGACAGATACGCAGTATTTT	CASSVAVSGLTDTQYF
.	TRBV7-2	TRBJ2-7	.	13	TGTGCCAGCAGCCCCCCTGGGGACTGGGAGCAGTACTTC	CASSPPGDWEQYF
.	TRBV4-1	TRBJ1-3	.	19	TGCGCCAGCAGCCAAGACACAGGGACGGGACGGGATACTGGAAACACCATATATTTT	CASSQDTGTGRDTGNTIYF
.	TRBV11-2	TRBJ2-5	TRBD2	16	TGTGCCAGCAGCAAGAGACTAGCGGGAGTGGAAGAGACCCAGTACTTC	CASSKRLAGVEETQYF